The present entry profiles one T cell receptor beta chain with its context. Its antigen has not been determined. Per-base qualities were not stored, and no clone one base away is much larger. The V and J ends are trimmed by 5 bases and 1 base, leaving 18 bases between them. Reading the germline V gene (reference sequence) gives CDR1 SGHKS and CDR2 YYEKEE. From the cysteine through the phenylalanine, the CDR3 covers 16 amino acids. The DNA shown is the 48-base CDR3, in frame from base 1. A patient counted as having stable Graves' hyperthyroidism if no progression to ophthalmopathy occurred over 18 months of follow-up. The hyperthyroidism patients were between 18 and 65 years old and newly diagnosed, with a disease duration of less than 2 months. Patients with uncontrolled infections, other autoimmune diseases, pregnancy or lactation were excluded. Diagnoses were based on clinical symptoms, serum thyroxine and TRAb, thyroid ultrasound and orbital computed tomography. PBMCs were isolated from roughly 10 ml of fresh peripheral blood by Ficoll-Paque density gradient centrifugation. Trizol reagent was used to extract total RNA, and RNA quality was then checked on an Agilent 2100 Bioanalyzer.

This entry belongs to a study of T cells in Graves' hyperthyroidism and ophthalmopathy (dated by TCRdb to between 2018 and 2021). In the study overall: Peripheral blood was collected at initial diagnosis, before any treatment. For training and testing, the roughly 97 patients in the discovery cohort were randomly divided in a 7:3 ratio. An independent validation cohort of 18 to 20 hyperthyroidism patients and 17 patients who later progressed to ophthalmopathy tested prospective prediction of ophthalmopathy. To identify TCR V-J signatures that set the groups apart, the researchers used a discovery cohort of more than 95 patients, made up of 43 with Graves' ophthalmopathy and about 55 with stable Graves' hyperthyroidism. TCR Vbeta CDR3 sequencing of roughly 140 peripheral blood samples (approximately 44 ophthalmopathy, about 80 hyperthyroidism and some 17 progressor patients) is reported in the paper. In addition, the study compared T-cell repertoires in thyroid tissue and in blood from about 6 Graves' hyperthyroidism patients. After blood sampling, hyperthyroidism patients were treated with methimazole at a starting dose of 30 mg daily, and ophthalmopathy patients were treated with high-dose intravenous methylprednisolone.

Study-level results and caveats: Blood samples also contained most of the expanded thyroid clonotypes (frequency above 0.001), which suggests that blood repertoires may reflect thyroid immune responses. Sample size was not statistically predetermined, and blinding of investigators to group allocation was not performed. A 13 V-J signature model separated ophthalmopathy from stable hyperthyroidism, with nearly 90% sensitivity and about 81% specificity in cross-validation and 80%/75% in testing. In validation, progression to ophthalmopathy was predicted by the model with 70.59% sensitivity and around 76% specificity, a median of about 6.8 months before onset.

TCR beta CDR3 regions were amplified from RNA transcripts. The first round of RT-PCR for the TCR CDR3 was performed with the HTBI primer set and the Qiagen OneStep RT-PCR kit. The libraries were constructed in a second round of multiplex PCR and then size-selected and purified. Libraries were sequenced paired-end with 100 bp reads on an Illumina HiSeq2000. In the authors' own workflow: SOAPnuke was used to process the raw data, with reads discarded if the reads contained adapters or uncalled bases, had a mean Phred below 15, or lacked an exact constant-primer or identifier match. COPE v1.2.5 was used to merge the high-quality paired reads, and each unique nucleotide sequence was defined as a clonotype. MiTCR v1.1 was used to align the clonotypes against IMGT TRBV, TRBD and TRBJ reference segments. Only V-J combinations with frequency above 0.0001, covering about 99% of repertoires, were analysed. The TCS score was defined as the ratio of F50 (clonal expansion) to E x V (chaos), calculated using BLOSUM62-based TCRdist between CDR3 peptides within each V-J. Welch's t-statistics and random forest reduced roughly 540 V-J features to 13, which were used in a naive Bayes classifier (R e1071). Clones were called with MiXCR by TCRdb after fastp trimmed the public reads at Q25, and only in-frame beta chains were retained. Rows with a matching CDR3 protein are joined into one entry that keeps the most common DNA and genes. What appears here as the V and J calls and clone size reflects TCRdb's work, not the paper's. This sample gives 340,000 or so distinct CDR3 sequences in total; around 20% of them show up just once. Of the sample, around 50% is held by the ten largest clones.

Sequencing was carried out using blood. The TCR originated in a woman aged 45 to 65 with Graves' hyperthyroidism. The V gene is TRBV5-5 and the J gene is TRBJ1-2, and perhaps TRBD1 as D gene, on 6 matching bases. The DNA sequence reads TGTGCCAGCAGACGGTCGGGGGCCAGTGATAACTATGGCTACACCTTC. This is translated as CASRRSGASDNYGYTF. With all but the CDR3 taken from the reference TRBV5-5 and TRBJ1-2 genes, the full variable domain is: DAGVTQSPTHLIKTRGQQVTLRCSPISGHKSVSWYQQVLGQGPQFIFQYYEKEERGRGNFPDRFSARQFPNYSSELNVNALLLGDSALYLCASRRSGASDNYGYTFGSGTRLTVV.